What follows is one T cell receptor beta chain and its context. The data were taken from a study of blood T cell repertoires in COVID-19. Overall study context: The United States, Italy and Spain supplied acute and convalescent COVID-19 samples. T cells, B-cell-depleted T cells, or PBMCs supplied cDNA or gDNA.

Original methodology: How many nucleated cells were present was estimated from reference gene primer amplification. This table comes from immunoSEQ multiplex PCR, and its TCRdb copy is limited to in-frame clones, with some not included. The V and J calls and clone size were taken over from that table, and D and trimming were inferred from the DNA. The sample includes about 160,000 clones, about 91% of them seen just once. The germline CDR1 and CDR2 sequences are KGHDR and SFDVKD. The ends were cut back, 9 bases at V and 4 bases at J, with 13 bases in the middle. This CDR3 contains 13 residues. The receptor comes from a woman aged 55-70 years who had recovered from COVID-19. J is TRBJ2-3 and V is TRBV24-1, with D maybe TRBD2 (6 bases). Input material: peripheral blood. The CDR3 sequence is CATSAGPADTQYF. The CDR3 DNA reads TGTGCCACCTCGGCGGGGCCCGCAGATACGCAGTATTTT.